This passage covers 21 T cell receptor beta chains from one sample sequenced in a study of T cell responses to AZD1222 COVID-19 vaccine. Using immunoSEQ multiplex PCR, the repertoire was profiled, and TCRdb retains in-frame clones only, with some absent. This sample has about 140,000 clones, with about 90% found just once. The specimen comprised peripheral blood, sampled on day 0 of AZD1222 vaccination. Receptors originate from an adult in good health.

V usage is TRBV6-4 and J usage is TRBJ2-3, with 9 positions matching TRBD2. The CDR3 totals 15 residues. The J segment lost 1 base and the V segment lost 2 bases, leaving 1 base of the junction unmatched. In germline, CDR1 is MRHNA, CDR2 SNTAGT. The CDR3 region is CASSDGGGGTDTQYF. CDR3 coding DNA: TGTGCCAGCAGTGACGGCGGGGGGGGCACAGATACGCAGTATTTT.

This chain uses TRBV7-9 with TRBJ2-7; 10 bases are shared with TRBD2. The CDR3 runs 14 residues. The germline V gene has CDR1 SEHNR and CDR2 FQNEAQ (reference sequence). The V segment lost 5 bases and the J segment 2 bases; nucleotides outside the gene matches: 3. The CDR3: CASSMGLATYEQYF. The CDR3 DNA sequence: TGTGCCAGCAGCATGGGACTAGCGACCTACGAGCAGTACTTC.

The chain is built from TRBV7-2 and TRBJ2-2; possible D gene TRBD1, 5 bases. The V end was cut by 4 bases, the J end by 6 bases, with 12 bases between. Germline V gene sequence: CDR1 SGHTA, CDR2 FQGNSA. The CDR3 loop spans 14 amino acids. The CDR3 here is CASSSRGGSGELFF. The DNA for the CDR3 is TGTGCCAGCAGCTCTAGGGGTGGGTCCGGGGAGCTGTTTTTT.

V and J are TRBV23-1 and TRBJ1-6; perhaps TRBD1 as D (6 bases). TRBV23-1 is an open reading frame, and its role is uncertain. V dropped 11 bases and J dropped 7 bases, with 18 bases sitting between them. CDR3 length: 14 residues. This chain's CDR3 is CAGAKAGANSPLHF. CDR3 sequence (DNA): TGCGCCGGTGCGAAGGCAGGGGCAAATTCACCCCTCCACTTT.

The chain carries TRBV6-5 and TRBJ2-4; tentative D call: TRBD2 (6 bases). V lost 5 bases to trimming and J lost 2 bases, with 10 bases between them. Germline values: CDR1 MNHEY, CDR2 SVGAGI. The CDR3 extends over 14 amino acids. The CDR3 DNA follows: TGTGCCAGCAGTCCCGGGGGTACCAAAAACATTCAGTACTTC. Encoded protein: CASSPGGTKNIQYF.

On this clone itself: Other DNA sequences in this sample translate to the same CDR3. The V and J genes are TRBV11-2 and TRBJ1-1; TRBD1 matches 9 bases. Trimming cost V 5 bases and J 1 base; bases outside gene matches: 2. CDR1 is SGHAT and CDR2 is FQNNGV in the germline V gene. The CDR3 loop spans 14 amino acids. CDR3 residues: CASSLGQGNTEAFF. The CDR3 nucleotides are TGTGCCAGCAGCCTGGGACAGGGGAACACTGAAGCTTTCTTT.

The V and J genes are TRBV5-4 and TRBJ2-7; 7 bases map to TRBD2. The CDR3 is 13 residues long. Trimming removed 1 base from V and 5 bases from J; junction bases left unmatched: 3. Germline V lookup: CDR1 SGHNT, CDR2 YYREEE (reference sequence). CDR3 sequence reads: CASSLTSANEQYF. The CDR3 nucleotides are TGTGCCAGCAGCTTGACTAGCGCCAACGAGCAGTACTTC.

The gene calls are TRBV27 and TRBJ1-1; D ambiguous. Germline CDR1 is MNHEY and CDR2 is SMNVEV (reference sequence). V was trimmed by 0 bases and J by 0 bases, leaving 2 bases between them. The CDR3 has 13 residues. CDR3: CASSLSVNTEAFF. The CDR3 nucleotides are TGTGCCAGCAGTTTATCGGTGAACACTGAAGCTTTCTTT.

The CDR3 spells CASSFRDRGPMTEAFF. The CDR3, as DNA: TGTGCCAGCAGTTTTAGGGACAGGGGTCCAATGACTGAAGCTTTCTTT. This sequence joins TRBV27 and TRBJ1-1, with 10 nucleotides matching TRBD1. V lost 3 bases to trimming and J lost 5 bases; unmatched junction nucleotides: 9. From germline, CDR1 is MNHEY and CDR2 SMNVEV (reference sequence). The CDR3 runs 16 residues.

The rearrangement uses TRBV9 and TRBJ1-5, with D perhaps TRBD1 (5 bases). This CDR3 is 14 amino acids long. With 3 bases removed from V and 5 bases from J, the gap between germline ends came to 12 bases. CDR1 SGDLS and CDR2 YYNGEE come from the germline V gene. This CDR3 is CASSGADSHQPQHF. The CDR3 DNA reads as TGTGCCAGCAGCGGTGCCGACAGCCATCAGCCCCAGCATTTT.

The V call is TRBV18, the J call TRBJ2-7, with 8 bases lining up with TRBD1. Trimming cost V 3 bases and J 6 bases; bases outside gene matches: 10. The CDR3 is 15 residues long. The germline CDR1 and CDR2 sequences are KGHSH and LQKENI. The CDR3 bases are TGTGCCAGCTCACCGGACAGGACAGGGTCGTTCGAGCAGTACTTC. Its protein is CASSPDRTGSFEQYF. Complete variable domain (other parts from reference TRBV18 and TRBJ2-7): NAGVMQNPRHLVRRRGQEARLRCSPMKGHSHVYWYRQLPEEGLKFMVYLQKENIIDESGMPKERFSAEFPKEGPSILRIQQVVRGDSAAYFCASSPDRTGSFEQYFGPGTRLTVT.

The chain recombines TRBV7-9 with TRBJ1-5; 8 positions agree with TRBD1. Trimming removed 7 bases from V and 5 bases from J; junction bases left unmatched: 1. The CDR3 is 12 amino acids. Germline CDR1 and CDR2: SEHNR and FQNEAQ (reference sequence). CDR3 amino acids: CASTTGDQPQHF. The CDR3 DNA reads TGTGCCAGCACGACAGGGGATCAGCCCCAGCATTTT.

The rearrangement uses TRBV6-5 and TRBJ2-7; 7 bases are a match to TRBD1. V shed 6 bases and J 4 bases; nucleotides not matched to a gene: 9. Germline loops: CDR1 MNHEY, CDR2 SVGAGI. The CDR3 has 14 residues. The CDR3 bases are TGTGCCAGCAGACGACAGGGTTTGGCATACGAGCAGTACTTC. Protein product: CASRRQGLAYEQYF.

This sequence joins TRBV30 and TRBJ1-2; weak D call: TRBD1 (6 bases). CDR3 length: 12 amino acids. Trimming took off 0 bases at V and 6 bases at J, with 8 bases between the two ends. The germline V gene encodes CDR1 GTSNPN and CDR2 SVGIG (reference sequence). This chain's CDR3 is CAWSVGGNGYTF. The DNA for the CDR3 is TGTGCCTGGAGTGTGGGGGGCAATGGCTACACCTTC.

The chain carries TRBV6-4 and TRBJ2-1; 9 nucleotides align to TRBD2. The CDR3 is 15 amino acids. J lost 3 bases, V lost 2 bases, and 2 bases had no gene match. In germline, CDR1 is MRHNA, CDR2 SNTAGT. The CDR3 DNA reads TGTGCCAGCAGTGACGCTAGCGGGGACTACAATGAGCAGTTCTTC. This translates into CASSDASGDYNEQFF.

The chain couples TRBV5-1 to TRBJ2-7; TRBD1 is a possible D gene (6 bases). Germline V gene data show CDR1 as SGHRS and CDR2 as YFSETQ. V lost 5 bases and J 3 bases, leaving 18 bases between the germline ends. The CDR3 length is 15 residues. In DNA form, the CDR3 reads TGCGCCAGCAGTCCCGACTCAGGGGCCCACTACGAGCAGTACTTC. Its protein product is CASSPDSGAHYEQYF.

V and J are TRBV27 and TRBJ1-2; perhaps TRBD1 as D (6 bases). There are 12 residues in the CDR3. Between the trimmed V and J ends, which lost 7 bases and 6 bases, there was a span of 12 bases. Germline V gene sequence: CDR1 MNHEY, CDR2 SMNVEV (reference sequence). The chain's CDR3 is CASTSAGDGYTF. The CDR3 DNA reads TGTGCCAGCACCTCGGCAGGGGATGGCTACACCTTC.

V gene TRBV3-1 (or the pseudogene TRBV3-2) combines with J gene TRBJ2-1, with D possibly being TRBD2 (6 bases). CDR3 length equals 16 residues. Germline CDR1 and CDR2: LGHDT and YNNKEL (reference sequence). The germline V and J ends were trimmed by 4 bases and 0 bases, with 13 bases remaining between them. The chain's CDR3 is CASSLFAGRSYNEQFF. CDR3 bases: TGTGCCAGCAGCCTATTCGCGGGACGCTCCTACAATGAGCAGTTCTTC.

The CDR3 reads CASSEYGLGSQETQYF. Here the CDR3 DNA reads TGTGCCAGCAGTGAATACGGTTTGGGGTCCCAAGAGACCCAGTACTTC. The V call is TRBV25-1, the J call TRBJ2-5; D gene unclear. Trimming took off 0 bases at V and 1 base at J, with 12 bases between the two ends. The CDR3 contains 16 residues. Germline CDR1 and CDR2: MGHDK and SYGVNS.

The J gene is TRBJ1-3, the V gene TRBV15; 7 bases align to TRBD1. Trimming at V came to 0 bases and at J to 3 bases, leaving 2 bases not matched to a gene. This CDR3 spans 15 amino acids. CDR1 and CDR2 (germline): LNHNV, YYDKDF (reference sequence). The CDR3 DNA is TGTGCCACCAGCAGAGAGACAGGGTTTGGAAACACCATATATTTT. Amino acids: CATSRETGFGNTIYF.

V is TRBV7-9 and J is TRBJ1-1, with D possibly being TRBD1 (5 bases). In germline, CDR1 is SEHNR, CDR2 FQNEAQ (reference sequence). Trimming stripped 0 bases from V and 5 bases from J, with 7 bases between. The CDR3 runs to 13 residues. CDR3 DNA sequence: TGTGCCAGCAGCTTAGCTTCAGGGACTGAAGCTTTCTTT. Its protein product is CASSLASGTEAFF.